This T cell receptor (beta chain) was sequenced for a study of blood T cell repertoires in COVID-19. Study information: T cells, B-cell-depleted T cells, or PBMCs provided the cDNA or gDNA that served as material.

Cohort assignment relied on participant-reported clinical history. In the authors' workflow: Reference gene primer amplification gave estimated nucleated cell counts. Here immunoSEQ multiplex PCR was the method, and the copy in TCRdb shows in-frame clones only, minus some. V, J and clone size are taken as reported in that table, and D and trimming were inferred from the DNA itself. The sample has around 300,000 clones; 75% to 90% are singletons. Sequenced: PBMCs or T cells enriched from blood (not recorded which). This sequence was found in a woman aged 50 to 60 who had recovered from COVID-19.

The CDR3, as DNA: TGTGCCAGTAGTATCCATCCGGGACAGGGAAGCGGGGAGCTGTTTTTT. Translation: CASSIHPGQGSGELFF. The chain has TRBV19 and TRBJ2-2; TRBD1 matches 9 bases. The ends lost 3 bases at V and 7 bases at J; junction bases unmatched: 9. Germline assignment: CDR1 LNHDA and CDR2 SQIVND (reference sequence). CDR3 length: 16 amino acids.